These T cell receptor beta chains were read from a single sample in a study of T cell responses to AZD1222 COVID-19 vaccine. Libraries were prepared by immunoSEQ multiplex PCR; TCRdb keeps only in-frame clonotypes and omits some of them. The sample consists of about 190,000 clones, 94% of them appearing once. Material: peripheral blood, obtained on day 0 of AZD1222 vaccination. These receptors originate from an adult in good health. Both conserved end residues are part of each CDR3. D genes are given only for firm matches. Size tells how often a clone was seen (once, few, many) or the class of an expanded clone, and some rows leave it out.

J | V | size | D | CDR3 | DNA
TRBJ2-4 | TRBV4-1 | NA | NA | CASSQGRPKYF | TGCGCCAGCAGCCAAGGACGGCCAAAGTACTTC
TRBJ1-5 | TRBV30 | NA | NA | CAWSDRGQPQHF | TGTGCCTGGAGTGATCGGGGTCAGCCCCAGCATTTT
TRBJ2-3 | TRBV4-1 | NA | TRBD2 | CASSQDRGSQGTQYF | TGCGCCAGCAGCCAAGATCGCGGGAGTCAGGGTACGCAGTATTTT
TRBJ1-1 | TRBV6-1 | NA | NA | CASSDGGLTEAFF | TGTGCCAGCAGTGACGGCGGATTGACTGAAGCTTTCTTT
TRBJ1-4 | TRBV12-3/TRBV12-4 | NA | NA | CASSAGPELFF | TGTGCCAGCAGTGCGGGACCTGAACTGTTTTTT
TRBJ1-1 | TRBV29-1 | NA | NA | CSAQRGSGNTEAFF | TGCAGCGCCCAAAGGGGCTCCGGTAACACTGAAGCTTTCTTT
TRBJ2-7 | TRBV7-8 | NA | NA | CASSSVDTISYEQYF | TGTGCCAGCAGCTCAGTGGATACTATCTCCTACGAGCAGTACTTC
TRBJ1-5 | TRBV28 | NA | NA | CASRPTVGIYQPQHF | TGTGCCAGCAGGCCAACGGTGGGGATTTATCAGCCCCAGCATTTT
TRBJ1-2 | TRBV29-1 | once | NA | CSASTAQGQRHYGYTF | TGCAGCGCCTCAACCGCCCAGGGTCAGCGGCACTATGGCTACACCTTC
TRBJ2-3 | TRBV7-9 | NA | TRBD2 | CASSTERTSGLTDTQYF | TGTGCCAGCAGCACCGAAAGGACTAGCGGGCTAACGGATACGCAGTATTTT
TRBJ1-2 | TRBV28 | NA | NA | CASSSQKPTF | TGTGCCAGCAGTTCTCAGAAGCCCACCTTC
TRBJ1-1 | TRBV5-6 | NA | NA | CASSFPGNTEAFF | TGTGCCAGCAGCTTCCCCGGGAACACTGAAGCTTTCTTT
TRBJ2-1 | TRBV3-1/TRBV3-2 | few | NA | CASSQERRINEQFF | TGTGCCAGCAGCCAAGAAAGACGCATTAATGAGCAGTTCTTC
TRBJ2-1 | TRBV5-1 | NA | NA | CASSSQMGNEQFF | TGCGCCAGCAGCTCCCAGATGGGCAATGAGCAGTTCTTC
TRBJ2-7 | TRBV11-2 | NA | NA | CASTRTGSTPGEQYF | TGTGCCAGCACCCGAACAGGGTCTACACCAGGCGAGCAGTACTTC
TRBJ1-5 | TRBV6-5 | once | NA | CASSFTGRVSNQPQHF | TGTGCCAGCAGTTTCACTGGGAGGGTGAGCAATCAGCCCCAGCATTTT
TRBJ1-3 | TRBV11-2 | NA | NA | CASSPRGSSGNTIYF | TGTGCCAGCAGCCCCCGGGGCAGCTCTGGAAACACCATATATTTT
TRBJ1-2 | TRBV3-1/TRBV3-2 | NA | NA | CASSQEGMGMRSYGYTF | TGTGCCAGCAGCCAAGAGGGAATGGGGATGCGTAGCTATGGCTACACCTTC
TRBJ2-6 | TRBV10-3 | NA | NA | CASSFPGSSGANVLTF | TGTGCCTCAAGTTTCCCAGGAAGCTCTGGGGCCAACGTCCTGACTTTC
TRBJ1-3 | TRBV6-5 | NA | NA | CASSRGQPGNTIYF | TGTGCCAGCAGTCGAGGACAGCCAGGAAACACCATATATTTT
TRBJ1-1 | TRBV2 | once | NA | CASRTGRNTEAFF | TGTGCCAGCAGGACCGGGAGGAACACTGAAGCTTTCTTT
TRBJ2-3 | TRBV5-8 | once | NA | CASSLGGSPSTDTQYF | TGTGCCAGCAGCTTGGGTGGTAGTCCTTCGACAGATACGCAGTATTTT
TRBJ2-7 | TRBV19 | NA | NA | CASSIALTTSYEQYF | TGTGCCAGTAGTATAGCCCTGACAACCTCCTACGAGCAGTACTTC
TRBJ2-2 | TRBV6-6 | NA | TRBD2 | CASSGRGNTGELFF | TGTGCCAGCAGTGGGAGGGGGAACACCGGGGAGCTGTTTTTT
TRBJ2-7 | TRBV6-1 | NA | TRBD1 | CASSGIGQGPANEQYF | TGTGCCAGCAGTGGAATTGGACAGGGGCCTGCGAACGAGCAGTACTTC
TRBJ2-1 | TRBV10-2 | NA | NA | CASSEFSGYNEQFF | TGCGCCAGCAGTGAATTTAGCGGCTACAATGAGCAGTTCTTC
TRBJ2-7 | TRBV7-2 | NA | NA | CASSHTSYYEQYF | TGTGCCAGCAGCCATACTAGTTACTACGAGCAGTACTTC
TRBJ2-1 | TRBV24-1 | once | NA | CATSDLRSYEQFF | TGTGCCACCAGTGATTTGCGGTCATATGAGCAGTTCTTC
TRBJ2-4 | TRBV28 | NA | NA | CASSPNGTPNIIQYF | TGTGCCAGCAGCCCAAACGGGACTCCCAACATCATTCAGTACTTC
TRBJ2-3 | TRBV7-2 | NA | NA | CASRSWGAGVQGQYF | TGTGCCAGCAGGTCCTGGGGGGCCGGCGTACAGGGGCAGTATTTT
TRBJ2-7 | TRBV10-3 | NA | TRBD2 | CAISGDPGLAGGEQYF | TGTGCCATCAGTGGTGACCCGGGACTAGCGGGAGGCGAGCAGTACTTC
TRBJ1-3 | TRBV21-1 | once | NA | CASSKAGTGSGNTIYF | TGTGCCAGCAGCAAAGCAGGGACAGGCTCTGGAAACACCATATATTTT
TRBJ2-7 | TRBV19 | NA | NA | CASSIALGREQYF | TGTGCCAGTAGTATAGCCCTCGGGCGGGAGCAGTACTTC
TRBJ1-1 | TRBV5-6 | NA | TRBD1 | CASSLAPGGPTEAFF | TGTGCCAGCAGCTTGGCTCCAGGGGGGCCCACTGAAGCTTTCTTT
TRBJ2-4 | TRBV28 | once | TRBD2 | CASSLWLLAGGQTIQYF | TGTGCCAGCAGTTTATGGCTACTAGCGGGAGGGCAAACCATTCAGTACTTC
TRBJ2-7 | TRBV7-7 | NA | NA | CASSLDVSAEQYF | TGTGCTAGCAGCCTCGACGTGTCTGCCGAGCAGTACTTC
TRBJ2-2 | TRBV6-5 | NA | TRBD2 | CASSPGRGNTGELFF | TGTGCCAGCAGCCCAGGGAGGGGTAACACCGGGGAGCTGTTTTTT
TRBJ2-5 | TRBV3-1/TRBV3-2 | NA | TRBD1 | CASSQSGRGSETQYF | TGTGCCAGCAGCCAAAGCGGCAGGGGGTCGGAGACCCAGTACTTC
TRBJ2-1 | TRBV5-1 | NA | NA | CASSLVVEMEQFF | TGCGCCAGCAGCTTGGTTGTCGAGATGGAGCAGTTCTTC
TRBJ2-7 | TRBV5-1 | NA | NA | CASSLDRYEQYF | TGCGCCAGCAGCCTGGACAGATACGAGCAGTACTTC
TRBJ1-4 | TRBV4-2 | NA | NA | CASSQARQTTNEKLFF | TGTGCCAGCAGCCAAGCCAGACAGACAACTAATGAAAAACTGTTTTTT
TRBJ1-5 | TRBV28 | once | NA | CASSSRVKWDQPQHF | TGTGCCAGCAGTTCGCGGGTGAAATGGGATCAGCCCCAGCATTTT
TRBJ2-2 | TRBV19 | NA | NA | CASIVRGGIGELFF | TGTGCCAGTATTGTGAGAGGGGGGATCGGGGAGCTGTTTTTT
TRBJ2-1 | TRBV11-2 | NA | NA | CASSLSYEQFF | TGTGCCAGCAGCTTAAGCTATGAGCAGTTCTTC
TRBJ2-2 | TRBV30 | once | TRBD1 | CAWSVQGNGELFF | TGTGCCTGGAGTGTACAGGGGAACGGGGAGCTGTTTTTT
TRBJ2-7 | TRBV28 | NA | NA | CASSLFRDDEQYF | TGTGCCAGCAGTTTGTTCAGGGACGACGAGCAGTACTTC
TRBJ2-7 | TRBV6-1 | NA | NA | CASSVRVQGSRSYEQYF | TGTGCCAGCAGTGTAAGGGTTCAGGGGAGTCGGTCCTACGAGCAGTACTTC
TRBJ2-1 | TRBV10-3 | once | NA | CAISESRTTSEQFF | TGTGCCATCAGTGAGTCAAGGACAACCAGTGAGCAGTTCTTC
TRBJ1-2 | TRBV6-5 | NA | NA | CASSRDGLYGYTF | TGTGCCAGCAGTCGGGACGGCCTTTATGGCTACACCTTC
TRBJ2-7 | TRBV9 | few | NA | CASSVGDKAYEQYF | TGTGCCAGCAGCGTAGGCGACAAAGCCTACGAGCAGTACTTC
TRBJ2-1 | TRBV28 | NA | TRBD2 | CASSPRTSAYNEQFF | TGTGCCAGCAGTCCCCGGACTAGCGCGTACAATGAGCAGTTCTTC
TRBJ1-5 | TRBV19 | NA | TRBD1 | CASRQGGFSNQPQHF | TGTGCCAGTAGGCAGGGGGGCTTTAGCAATCAGCCCCAGCATTTT
TRBJ2-5 | TRBV7-9 | NA | TRBD2 | CASISWTSGSSWEETQYF | TGTGCCAGCATCTCGTGGACTAGCGGGAGTTCATGGGAAGAGACCCAGTACTTC
TRBJ1-2 | TRBV19 | NA | NA | CASSIRGGSAYGYTF | TGTGCCAGTAGTATACGAGGAGGGAGCGCCTATGGCTACACCTTC
TRBJ2-3 | TRBV12-3/TRBV12-4 | NA | NA | CASSFYTDTQYF | TGTGCCAGCAGTTTTTACACAGATACGCAGTATTTT
TRBJ2-5 | TRBV28 | NA | NA | CASSWANQETQYF | TGTGCCAGCAGTTGGGCAAATCAAGAGACCCAGTACTTC
TRBJ1-5 | TRBV27 | NA | NA | CASRGSYSGSNQPQHF | TGTGCCAGCAGGGGCAGTTATAGTGGGAGCAATCAGCCCCAGCATTTT